The 21 T cell receptor beta chains below come from one sample, sequenced in a study of cytomegalovirus exposure and HLA in healthy donors. Researchers ran the PCR with 60 Vbeta and 13 Jbeta primers. Clones were sequenced by immunoSEQ multiplex PCR, and TCRdb holds only the in-frame ones, with some missing. The profile covers about 110,000 clones, with approximately 83% appearing a single time and about 1.8% taken by the ten largest. Specimen: PBMCs. These receptors were obtained from a man in his forties in good health and CMV-seronegative.

The V gene is TRBV27, the J gene TRBJ2-7; 9 nucleotides align to TRBD1. Trimming removed 3 bases from V and 6 bases from J; junction bases left unmatched: 6. This CDR3 has 14 residues. Looked up from germline, CDR1 is MNHEY and CDR2 is SMNVEV (reference sequence). The CDR3: CASSFDRGASEQYF. The CDR3 DNA sequence: TGTGCCAGCAGTTTCGACAGGGGGGCTAGCGAGCAGTACTTC.

The rearrangement joins TRBV5-4 to TRBJ2-5; 10 bases are a match to TRBD1. CDR3 length: 15 residues. With 0 bases clipped from V and 6 bases from J, the junction kept 5 bases outside the gene matches. Germline CDR1 and CDR2: SGHNT and YYREEE (reference sequence). CDR3 loop: CASSLDRQGAKTQYF. Here the CDR3 DNA reads TGTGCCAGCAGCTTGGACCGACAGGGGGCAAAGACCCAGTACTTC.

This chain uses TRBV6-5 with TRBJ2-3, with 7 bases fitting TRBD2. CDR3 size: 14 residues. Germline V lookup: CDR1 MNHEY, CDR2 SVGAGI. V was clipped by 0 bases and J by 4 bases; unmatched bases: 1. CDR3 coding DNA: TGTGCCAGCAGTTACTCCCTAGCGGCAGATACGCAGTATTTT. It yields the protein CASSYSLAADTQYF.

The chain recombines TRBV30 with TRBJ1-5, with a weak D call TRBD1 (5 bases). This CDR3 region has 16 residues. Germline CDR1 reads GTSNPN; CDR2 reads SVGIG (reference sequence). V lost 1 base, J lost 2 bases, and 15 bases lay in between. DNA of the CDR3: TGTGCCTGGAGTGCCCTCCCTTGGGGCGGCAATCAGCCCCAGCATTTT. Translation: CAWSALPWGGNQPQHF.

This rearrangement joins TRBV7-6 to TRBJ2-7; 9 bases line up with TRBD1. The CDR3 is 15 residues long. V shed 4 bases and J 1 base; nucleotides not matched to a gene: 5. The germline CDR1 and CDR2 sequences are SGHVS and FNYEAQ. The CDR3 is CASSSGGTGSYEQYF. CDR3 bases: TGTGCCAGCAGCTCTGGGGGGACAGGGTCCTACGAGCAGTACTTC.

This sequence joins TRBV30 and TRBJ1-2, with D maybe TRBD1 (6 bases). V was trimmed by 4 bases and J by 8 bases, leaving 14 bases between them. The CDR3 extends over 12 amino acids. From germline, CDR1 is GTSNPN and CDR2 SVGIG (reference sequence). CDR3 loop: CAWNVGARGYTF. The CDR3 bases are TGTGCCTGGAACGTGGGGGCGAGGGGCTACACCTTC. The whole variable domain, remainder taken from reference TRBV30 and TRBJ1-2, is SQTIHQWPATLVQPVGSPLSLECTVEGTSNPNLYWYRQAAGRGLQLLFYSVGIGQISSEVPQNLSASRPQDRQFILSSKKLLLSDSGFYLCAWNVGARGYTFGSGTRLTVV.

The chain employs TRBV7-3 and TRBJ2-3; 11 positions match TRBD2. The junction had 17 bases not matched to a gene; V was cut back by 5 bases and J by 4 bases. The CDR3 extends over 19 amino acids. Looked up from germline, CDR1 is SGHTA and CDR2 is FQGTGA. The CDR3 spells CASSRGGRLAGRVPDTQYF. CDR3 sequence (DNA): TGTGCCAGCAGCCGAGGGGGGCGACTAGCGGGGAGGGTCCCAGATACGCAGTATTTT.

This sequence joins TRBV10-3 and TRBJ1-4; D call uncertain. The CDR3 spans 12 residues. V dropped 4 bases and J dropped 8 bases, with 8 bases sitting between them. Per the germline V gene, CDR1 is ENHRY and CDR2 is SYGVKD. CDR3: CAISVGGEKLFF. The CDR3 DNA sequence: TGTGCCATCAGTGTGGGAGGAGAAAAACTGTTTTTT.

This clone was seen a few times. This chain links TRBV29-1 with TRBJ1-1; 7 bases align to TRBD1. CDR1 SQVTM and CDR2 ANQGSEA come from the germline V gene. V shed 7 bases, J shed 9 bases, and the junction held 20 bases outside the gene matches. The CDR3 has 15 amino acids. This CDR3 reads CSGLYRGEGPRQAFF. The CDR3 nucleotides read TGCAGCGGACTATACAGGGGTGAGGGTCCAAGGCAAGCTTTCTTT.

The V and J genes are TRBV7-9 and TRBJ1-1; TRBD1 aligns across 7 bases. This CDR3 spans 13 amino acids. Germline V gene lookup returns CDR1 SEHNR and CDR2 FQNEAQ (reference sequence). The V gene end was trimmed by 4 bases and the J gene end by 6 bases; junction bases not matched to a gene: 5. CDR3 nucleotides: TGTGCCAGCAGCTACCAAGGACAGGCTGAAGCTTTCTTT. This encodes CASSYQGQAEAFF.

This rearrangement joins TRBV7-2 to TRBJ1-1; 8 bases align to TRBD1. CDR1 is SGHTA, CDR2 FQGNSA, per germline. The junction had 8 bases not matched to a gene; V was cut back by 2 bases and J by 3 bases. The CDR3 has 16 amino acids. In DNA form, the CDR3 reads TGTGCCAGCAGCTTACGGACAGGGATTAGGTACACTGAAGCTTTCTTT. It translates to CASSLRTGIRYTEAFF.

The V gene is TRBV6-5, the J gene TRBJ1-2, with a tentative D call TRBD1 (6 bases). Trimming left V 5 bases short and J 2 bases short, with 9 bases between. The CDR3 totals 13 residues. The germline gives CDR1 MNHEY, CDR2 SVGAGI. Here the CDR3 reads CASSPTGNYGYTF. The DNA of the CDR3 is TGTGCCAGCAGTCCCACAGGGAACTATGGCTACACCTTC.

For the CDR3, the DNA is TGTGCCAGCAACGATCAAAGACTGGGAGGCTATGGCTACACCTTC. Protein: CASNDQRLGGYGYTF. The chain is built from TRBV6-1 and TRBJ1-2; D remains ambiguous. V was pared by 7 bases and J by 4 bases, with 19 bases between. Germline V gene data show CDR1 as MNHNS and CDR2 as SASEGT. This CDR3 has 15 residues.

The chain has TRBV25-1 and TRBJ2-7, with 8 bases lining up with TRBD1. Trimming took 6 bases from V and 10 from J; bases not matched to a gene: 5. The length of the CDR3 is 11 residues. Germline V CDR1 and CDR2: MGHDK, SYGVNS. The CDR3 nucleotides read TGTGCCAGCAGGACCGGGACAGGACAGTACTTC. This gives the protein CASRTGTGQYF.

In its sample, this clone was seen a few times. The chain links TRBV15 to TRBJ2-1, with no clear D. Germline V gives CDR1 LNHNV, CDR2 YYDKDF (reference sequence). This CDR3 is 12 amino acids long. V dropped 4 bases and J dropped 7 bases, with 8 bases sitting between them. CDR3 coding DNA: TGTGCCACCAGCATCCACGGTAATGAGCAGTTCTTC. Amino acids: CATSIHGNEQFF.

The V call is TRBV5-4, the J call TRBJ1-1; D is ambiguous. CDR1 is SGHNT and CDR2 is YYREEE in the germline V gene (reference sequence). CDR3 length: 14 amino acids. V lost 7 bases to trimming and J lost 3 bases, with 16 bases between them. CDR3 sequence (DNA): TGTGCCAGCTCCGGAGAACCTTTTGACACTGAAGCTTTCTTT. It yields the protein CASSGEPFDTEAFF.

The chain has TRBV6-1 and TRBJ2-3, with 7 bases aligning to TRBD1. Germline V gene lookup returns CDR1 MNHNS and CDR2 SASEGT. The CDR3 is 14 amino acids. With 5 bases clipped from V and 5 bases from J, the junction kept 7 bases outside the gene matches. The CDR3 region is CASSFRQGRDTQYF. The DNA of the CDR3 is TGTGCCAGCAGTTTCCGACAGGGACGAGATACGCAGTATTTT.

This chain connects TRBV7-9 to TRBJ2-1; D is possibly TRBD2 (5 bases). The CDR3 has 14 amino acids. Per germline, CDR1 SEHNR and CDR2 FQNEAQ (reference sequence). V was cut by 3 bases and J by 7 bases, with 13 bases left in between. The CDR3 region is CASSFGDGRNEQFF. The CDR3 nucleotides read TGTGCCAGCAGCTTCGGGGATGGAAGGAATGAGCAGTTCTTC.

The V and J genes are TRBV7-2 and TRBJ1-1; D is undetermined. CDR3 length equals 13 residues. Germline-derived CDR1 and CDR2 are SGHTA and FQGNSA. V gave up 5 bases and J gave up 5 bases, with 12 bases separating them. CDR3 DNA: TGTGCCAGCAGCGTATCCCCAGCGACTGAAGCTTTCTTT. Protein: CASSVSPATEAFF.

The chain is built from TRBV7-2 and TRBJ2-1; 7 bases line up with TRBD2. Per germline, CDR1 SGHTA and CDR2 FQGNSA. The CDR3 contains 15 residues. Losses at the gene ends were 1 base for V and 4 bases for J; bases not matched to a gene: 4. CDR3 nucleotides: TGTGCCAGCAGCTTAGTGGAGCGGGGATACAATGAGCAGTTCTTC. Translating it yields CASSLVERGYNEQFF.

This chain connects TRBV6-1 to TRBJ2-7, with D uncertain. Germline V gene sequence: CDR1 MNHNS, CDR2 SASEGT. Trimming took 3 bases from V and 1 from J, leaving 10 bases between them. The CDR3 has 14 amino acids. The CDR3 DNA sequence: TGTGCCAGCAGTGAGTACAGAATTTCCTACGAGCAGTACTTC. Translated, it gives CASSEYRISYEQYF.